This entry lists 24 T cell receptor beta chains sequenced from one sample in a study of tumor-infiltrating lymphocytes in localized non-small cell lung cancer. The repertoire was sequenced with immunoSEQ multiplex PCR; TCRdb's copy has only in-frame clones and lacks some. Of some 13,000 clones detected, roughly 80% appear once; the ten largest clones hold approximately 14%. Sequencing was carried out using uninvolved lung tissue not adjacent to the tumor. The receptors were gathered from a human donor with non-small cell lung cancer.

In this sample, this clone turned up a few times. The chain uses TRBV30 and TRBJ2-1; TRBD2 agrees at 8 bases. Per germline, CDR1 GTSNPN and CDR2 SVGIG (reference sequence). J was trimmed by 10 bases and V by 5 bases; bases with no gene match: 7. The CDR3 runs 12 residues. CDR3 residues: CAWRGGLREQFF. The CDR3 region has the DNA TGTGCCTGGCGGGGGGGCCTAAGGGAGCAGTTCTTC.

The V gene is TRBV5-3, the J gene TRBJ1-2; D remains unclear. TRBV5-3 is sorted into the ORF group, with uncertain function. V was trimmed by 0 bases and J by 5 bases, leaving 14 bases between them. The CDR3 sequence is 15 residues long. This CDR3 is CARSLAKVQPYGYTF. In nucleotides, the CDR3 is TGTGCCAGAAGCTTGGCTAAAGTACAGCCTTATGGCTACACCTTC.

This clone came up a few times. The chain employs TRBV5-1 and TRBJ2-5, with TRBD2 as a possible D gene (5 bases). Looked up from germline, CDR1 is SGHRS and CDR2 is YFSETQ. The V gene lost 0 bases and the J gene lost 5 bases, with 5 bases spanning the gap. The CDR3 is 12 amino acids. The DNA of the CDR3 is TGCGCCAGCAGCTTGGCGGGGGAGACCCAGTACTTC. Protein: CASSLAGETQYF. Full variable domain (missing parts from reference TRBV5-1 and TRBJ2-5): KAGVTQTPRYLIKTRGQQVTLSCSPISGHRSVSWYQQTPGQGLQFLFEYFSETQRNKGNFPGRFSGRQFSNSRSEMNVSTLELGDSALYLCASSLAGETQYFGPGTRLLVL.

The chain links TRBV28 to TRBJ1-1; D remains ambiguous. From germline, CDR1 is MDHEN and CDR2 SYDVKM. There are 11 residues in the CDR3. Trimming cost V 9 bases and J 3 bases, with 8 bases left between them. CDR3 protein: CASSSDTEAFF. CDR3 in DNA: TGTGCCAGTAGTAGTGACACTGAAGCTTTCTTT.

This chain connects TRBV9 to TRBJ2-3; D call uncertain. Trimming cost V 2 bases and J 0 bases, with 10 bases left between them. The CDR3 loop spans 15 amino acids. The germline V gene encodes CDR1 SGDLS and CDR2 YYNGEE. Here the CDR3 DNA reads TGTGCCAGCAGCGTTTCCGGGCTGAGCACAGATACGCAGTATTTT. Amino acids: CASSVSGLSTDTQYF.

This clone is categorized as medium-sized (0.01 to 0.1%). Other nucleotide sequences in the sample specify the same CDR3. This chain connects TRBV5-6 to TRBJ1-1; the D gene is possibly TRBD1 (5 bases). The V end was cut by 2 bases, the J end by 4 bases, with 6 bases between. Germline V gives CDR1 SGHDT, CDR2 YYEEEE. The CDR3 consists of 12 residues. This CDR3 is CASSLRGTEAFF. The CDR3 coding sequence is TGTGCCAGCAGCTTAAGGGGCACTGAAGCTTTCTTT.

The chain is built from TRBV19 and TRBJ1-5, with a tentative D call TRBD1 (6 bases). CDR3 length equals 14 residues. V lost 6 bases and J 5 bases, leaving 14 bases between the germline ends. Germline CDR1 and CDR2: LNHDA and SQIVND (reference sequence). The CDR3 DNA reads TGTGCCAGTAGGGGACCAAACAGGGATCAGCCCCAGCATTTT. Residues: CASRGPNRDQPQHF.

Only a few counts were recorded for this clone. The V gene is TRBV6-1, the J gene TRBJ1-5; D ambiguous. The CDR3 covers 13 residues. The V end was cut by 4 bases, the J end by 3 bases, with 7 bases between. Germline CDR1 MNHNS, CDR2 SASEGT. The DNA for the CDR3 is TGTGCCAGCAGTGTGGTGACCAATCAGCCCCAGCATTTT. As protein: CASSVVTNQPQHF.

V and J are TRBV2 and TRBJ1-2; possibly TRBD1 for D (6 bases). With 4 bases removed from V and 2 bases from J, the gap between germline ends came to 8 bases. Per the germline V gene, CDR1 is SNHLY and CDR2 is FYNNEI. The length of the CDR3 is 13 residues. The CDR3 spells CASSGDTNYGYTF. The CDR3, as DNA: TGTGCCAGCAGTGGGGACACCAACTATGGCTACACCTTC.

The CDR3 region has the DNA TGCAGCGTTGACGACAGGGACGCTTTCTTT. This codes for CSVDDRDAFF. The V call is TRBV29-1, the J call TRBJ1-1; TRBD1 aligns across 7 bases. The ends lost 3 bases at V and 11 bases at J; junction bases unmatched: 3. Germline V lookup: CDR1 SQVTM, CDR2 ANQGSEA. The CDR3 extends over 10 amino acids.

V and J are TRBV5-6 and TRBJ2-7, with D possibly TRBD1 on 5 matching bases. The ends were cut back, 2 bases at V and 5 bases at J, with 11 bases in the middle. Germline CDR1 reads SGHDT; CDR2 reads YYEEEE. The CDR3 runs 13 residues. CDR3 sequence (DNA): TGTGCCAGCAGCTTTATGCAGGGCAACGAGCAGTACTTC. Translated: CASSFMQGNEQYF.

This clone was counted between two and nine times. The chain carries TRBV7-9 and TRBJ1-4; possibly TRBD1 for D (5 bases). This CDR3 comprises 16 residues. Germline-derived CDR1 and CDR2 are SEHNR and FQNEAQ (reference sequence). Deletions cut 5 bases from V and 0 bases from J, with 13 bases between. The CDR3 nucleotides read TGTGCCAGCAGCCCCTGGACACAAGCAACTAATGAAAAACTGTTTTTT. Its translation: CASSPWTQATNEKLFF.

A single count supports this clone. The rearrangement links TRBV23-1 to TRBJ2-3; maybe TRBD2 (5 bases). TRBV23-1 is placed among ORFs of uncertain function. Trimming removed 4 bases at V and 3 bases at J, with 17 bases between. The CDR3 contains 16 residues. The DNA for the CDR3 is TGCGCCAGCAGTCTAAGGTTACCTAGCCCAACAGATACGCAGTATTTT. Translation: CASSLRLPSPTDTQYF.

V is TRBV7-2 and J is TRBJ1-5; D is unresolved. With 1 base removed from V and 0 bases from J, the gap between germline ends came to 10 bases. The CDR3 runs 16 residues. Germline V lookup: CDR1 SGHTA, CDR2 FQGNSA. The DNA for the CDR3 is TGTGCCAGCAGCTTAGATGGCCAGGTTAGCAATCAGCCCCAGCATTTT. Its translation is CASSLDGQVSNQPQHF.

V usage is TRBV5-6 and J usage is TRBJ1-3; D unclear. The length of the CDR3 is 16 residues. The V and J ends lost 1 base and 2 bases respectively, with 13 bases between them. The germline CDR1 and CDR2 sequences are SGHDT and YYEEEE. The CDR3 region has the DNA TGTGCCAGCAGCTTGAGTCAGCGCGTAGCTGGAAACACCATATATTTT. It is translated as CASSLSQRVAGNTIYF. Together with reference TRBV5-6 and TRBJ1-3, the CDR3 gives the full variable domain: DAGVTQSPTHLIKTRGQQVTLRCSPKSGHDTVSWYQQALGQGPQFIFQYYEEEERQRGNFPDRFSGHQFPNYSSELNVNALLLGDSALYLCASSLSQRVAGNTIYFGEGSWLTVV.

V usage is TRBV28 and J usage is TRBJ1-2, with 9 bases fitting TRBD1. This CDR3 has 16 residues. Germline V gene lookup returns CDR1 MDHEN and CDR2 SYDVKM. J gave up 4 bases and V 3 bases, and 9 bases lay outside the gene matches. CDR3: CASSLHQQGASYGYTF. CDR3 DNA: TGTGCCAGCAGTTTGCATCAACAGGGGGCGAGCTATGGCTACACCTTC.

The gene calls are TRBV15 and TRBJ2-3, with D perhaps being TRBD1 or TRBD2 (5 bases each). CDR3 length: 16 residues. Trimming removed 0 bases at V and 0 bases at J, with 10 bases between. Germline V lookup: CDR1 LNHNV, CDR2 YYDKDF (reference sequence). The DNA for the CDR3 is TGTGCCACCAGCAGAGAGTGGGGGATTAGCACAGATACGCAGTATTTT. This encodes CATSREWGISTDTQYF.

The J gene is TRBJ2-2, the V gene TRBV10-3; 13 nucleotides line up with TRBD2. Germline V gene lookup returns CDR1 ENHRY and CDR2 SYGVKD. J gave up 7 bases and V 8 bases, and 7 bases lay outside the gene matches. The CDR3 runs to 15 residues. As DNA, the CDR3 is TGTGCCATCGAGCCCGGGACTAGCGGGGACGGGGAGCTGTTTTTT. This translates into CAIEPGTSGDGELFF.

The chain couples TRBV6-5 to TRBJ1-1; D gene ambiguous. CDR1 is MNHEY and CDR2 is SVGAGI in the germline V gene. This CDR3 spans 14 amino acids. V lost 5 bases and J lost 5, with 15 bases in between. The CDR3 DNA sequence: TGTGCCAGCAGTGTTGCCGGGCCGGAGACTGAAGCTTTCTTT. This codes for CASSVAGPETEAFF.

In its sample, this clone was seen once. This chain joins TRBV25-1 and TRBJ1-1; D is possibly TRBD1 (5 bases). CDR3 length: 14 amino acids. V gave up 4 bases and J gave up 5 bases, with 14 bases separating them. CDR1 is MGHDK and CDR2 is SYGVNS in the germline V gene. This CDR3 is CASSGIGVWTEAFF. DNA for the CDR3: TGTGCCAGCAGTGGCATAGGGGTTTGGACTGAAGCTTTCTTT.

CDR3 DNA sequence: TGTGCCAGCAGCTTTGGGGGACGGTATAATTCACCCCTCCACTTT. It yields the protein CASSFGGRYNSPLHF. The chain recombines TRBV5-6 with TRBJ1-6; D might be TRBD1 (5 bases). Germline lookup yields CDR1 SGHDT and CDR2 YYEEEE. The V end lost 2 bases, the J end lost 4 bases, and 10 bases lay between the germline ends. The CDR3 is 15 amino acids.

The chain is built from TRBV5-6 and TRBJ2-7; D might be TRBD1 or TRBD2, each matching 5 bases. CDR1 is SGHDT and CDR2 is YYEEEE in the germline V gene. V dropped 1 base and J dropped 2 bases, with 10 bases sitting between them. The CDR3 extends over 14 amino acids. CDR3 residues: CASSLRDLTYEQYF. CDR3 nucleotides: TGTGCCAGCAGCTTGAGGGACCTAACCTACGAGCAGTACTTC.

The gene calls are TRBV6-6 and TRBJ2-3; D is uncertain. V was cut by 2 bases and J by 5 bases, with 8 bases left in between. Germline V gene data show CDR1 as MNHNY and CDR2 as SVGAGI (reference sequence). The CDR3 has 13 residues. The CDR3 DNA follows: TGTGCCAGCAGTTACGCAGTTGGAGATACGCAGTATTTT. This codes for CASSYAVGDTQYF.

This clone has only a few counts. The chain links TRBV14 to TRBJ2-1; D remains unclear. This CDR3 spans 14 amino acids. Per the germline V gene, CDR1 is SGHDN and CDR2 is FVKESK. V lost 4 bases, J lost 0 bases, and 7 bases lay in between. The chain's CDR3 is CASSRQISYNEQFF. The CDR3 DNA follows: TGTGCCAGCAGCCGACAAATCTCCTACAATGAGCAGTTCTTC.